The clone carrying this TCR beta chain was detected many times. The J segment lost 5 bases and the V segment lost 7 bases, leaving 5 bases of the junction unmatched. Germline loops: CDR1 SQVTM, CDR2 ANQGSEA. The length of the CDR3 is 12 residues. This specimen belongs to a study of metastatic and nonmetastatic thyroid tumors. Using MiXCR, TCRdb re-called clones from the PCR reads. The sample consists of 45,000 or so clones, 15% to 20% of them appearing once. No treatment had been given to any patient before thyroid surgery. This chain uses TRBV29-1 with TRBJ2-1; 7 positions match TRBD2. The sequence derives from a female donor with papillary thyroid cancer or a benign thyroid nodule (not recorded which). Some clones in this sample may be carry-over from other donors' samples. Sequenced sample: blood. The CDR3 region is CSGGSGDNEQFF. In DNA, the CDR3 is TGCAGCGGCGGGAGTGGGGACAATGAGCAGTTCTTC.